The rows below give T cell receptor beta chains drawn from one sample of a study of T cells after yellow fever vaccination. Each CDR3 protein gets one entry after TCRdb re-called the 5' RACE reads with MiXCR. The sample includes roughly 30,000 distinct CDR3 sequences, about 11% of them seen just once. The material sequenced was PBMCs, either bulk or a sorted T-cell subset (CD4+, CD8+, memory, or dextramer-sorted; not recorded which), taken around 16 days after the first yellow fever vaccination. The receptors here all came from a man younger than 35 who received the YFV17D yellow fever vaccine. Each CDR3 is given with its conserved first and last residue. A D gene is named only where the DNA matches it firmly. The size field is filled for only some rows; it gives once, few, many or a size class.

TRBV7-9	TRBJ1-2	many	TRBD1	TGTGCCAGCAGGCGGGGACAGGCCAACGGGGCTGGCTACACCTTC	CASRRGQANGAGYTF
TRBV20-1	TRBJ2-3	many	.	TGCAGTGCTAGTCGGCCCCCGCGCTTGGATACGCAGTATTTT	CSASRPPRLDTQYF
TRBV20-1	TRBJ1-1	many	TRBD1	TGCAGTGCCCCCCGGGACAGGAGTGTCGAAGCTTTCTTT	CSAPRDRSVEAFF
TRBV12-3/TRBV12-4	TRBJ1-2	many	.	TGTGCCAGCAGTTTGGGGTCGGGTTATGGCTACACCTTC	CASSLGSGYGYTF
TRBV7-9	TRBJ2-5	many	TRBD2	TGTGCCAGCAGCTTCGGCGGGGGACAAGAGACCCAGTACTTC	CASSFGGGQETQYF
TRBV20-1	TRBJ2-5	many	.	TGCAGTGCGAGTCCCCGATGGCAGCGAGAGACCCAGTACTTC	CSASPRWQRETQYF
TRBV30	TRBJ2-5	many	TRBD1	TGTGCCTGGAGTAATACAGGGGCACAAGAGACCCAGTACTTC	CAWSNTGAQETQYF
TRBV5-1	TRBJ1-1	many	TRBD1	TGCGCCAGCAGCCCGGGACAGGGTCGGGTGGCCGGGACTGAAGCTTTCTTT	CASSPGQGRVAGTEAFF
TRBV5-4	TRBJ2-5	.	TRBD2	TGTGCCAGCAGCTACGGGACTATCCCGCAAGAGACCCAGTACTTC	CASSYGTIPQETQYF
TRBV11-2	TRBJ1-4	many	.	TGTGCCAGCAGCTTAGTTTCCGAAAAACTGTTTTTT	CASSLVSEKLFF
TRBV7-2	TRBJ2-7	many	.	TGTGCCAGCAGCGGGCGGTCGTGGGCCTACGAGCAGTACTTC	CASSGRSWAYEQYF
TRBV11-2	TRBJ2-5	many	.	TGTGCCAGCAGCTTAGATCCCGGACCCGCGAGGACCCAGTACTTC	CASSLDPGPARTQYF
TRBV18	TRBJ2-3	many	.	TGTGCCAGCTCACCAACAGTAGCAGATACGCAGTATTTT	CASSPTVADTQYF
TRBV29-1	TRBJ2-7	medium-sized	.	TGCAGCGTTTTCCTAGACTCAAGCTCCTACGAGCAGTACTTC	CSVFLDSSSYEQYF
TRBV12-3/TRBV12-4	TRBJ1-5	many	TRBD1	TGTGCCAGCAGTGCACAGGGGGCTGGAAATCAGCCCCAGCATTTT	CASSAQGAGNQPQHF
TRBV20-1	TRBJ2-3	many	TRBD2	TGCAGTGCTAGTGGGAGACTAGCGGGGAGCACAGATACGCAGTATTTT	CSASGRLAGSTDTQYF
TRBV7-8	TRBJ1-5	many	.	TGTGCCAGCAGCTTAGACCGGGTGTCGAGTCAGCCCCAGCATTTT	CASSLDRVSSQPQHF
TRBV20-1	TRBJ1-4	many	TRBD1	TGCAGTGCTCGCAGGGACAGACGAAATGAAAAACTGTTTTTT	CSARRDRRNEKLFF
TRBV10-3	TRBJ1-2	many	.	TGTGCCATCAGTGAGGGGCCAGGGATCGGCTACACCTTC	CAISEGPGIGYTF
TRBV2	TRBJ2-5	many	.	TGTGCCAGCAATACGCTGGGATTTAGGCGGGGAGAGACCCAGTACTTC	CASNTLGFRRGETQYF
TRBV20-1	TRBJ2-7	many	TRBD1	TGCAGTGCTAGACCGTACAGGGGTCGCCCCTACGAGCAGTACTTC	CSARPYRGRPYEQYF
TRBV29-1	TRBJ2-2	many	.	TGCAGCGTTGAAGATCGGGTCGGGGAGCTGTTTTTT	CSVEDRVGELFF
TRBV4-2	TRBJ2-3	many	TRBD2	TGTGCCAGCAGCCAAGATGTTGTGGGACTAGGTATTCAAGATACGCAGTATTTT	CASSQDVVGLGIQDTQYF
TRBV4-1	TRBJ2-5	many	.	TGCGCCAGCAGCCACACAGCGGAGGAGGAGGGGACCCAGTACTTC	CASSHTAEEEGTQYF
TRBV5-1	TRBJ2-1	many	.	TGCGCCAGCAGCCTCCGCTCGACCGGAGCTGAGCAGTTCTTC	CASSLRSTGAEQFF
TRBV18	TRBJ2-7	few	TRBD1	TGTGCCAGCTCAGGGACAGCGTACGAGCAGTACTTC	CASSGTAYEQYF
TRBV5-6	TRBJ1-2	many	.	TGTGCCAGCAGCATCCAGCAAACCTATGGCTACACCTTC	CASSIQQTYGYTF
TRBV20-1	TRBJ1-6	.	.	TGCTGTGCCTCCGGGGTGGCGGTGGGAAATTCACCCCTCCACTTT	CCASGVAVGNSPLHF
TRBV7-9	TRBJ2-5	many	.	TGTGCCAGCAGCCGACAGCCCCAAGAGACCCAGTACTTC	CASSRQPQETQYF
TRBV5-8	TRBJ2-2	many	.	TGTGCCAGCAGCTTGGTACGAGGGCGAAACACCGGGGAGCTGTTTTTT	CASSLVRGRNTGELFF
TRBV10-2	TRBJ2-5	many	.	TGCGCCAGCAGTGTCGGGGAGATGGAGACCCAGTACTTC	CASSVGEMETQYF
TRBV27	TRBJ2-5	many	TRBD2	TGTGCCAGCAGTTTAGCGGGGGTGGAGACCCAGTACTTC	CASSLAGVETQYF
TRBV7-2	TRBJ2-1	many	TRBD2	TGTGCCACCGGACGACGCAGCGGGGGCTACAATGAGCAGTTCTTC	CATGRRSGGYNEQFF
TRBV19	TRBJ2-1	few	TRBD1	TGTGCCAGTAGTCTCCGGGACAGAGACAATGAGCAGTTCTTC	CASSLRDRDNEQFF
TRBV28	TRBJ2-1	many	.	TGTGCCAGCAGTTTACCCAAGTCATTTACCTGGAGCAATGAGCAGTTCTTC	CASSLPKSFTWSNEQFF
TRBV5-1	TRBJ2-2	medium-sized	.	TGCGCCAGCAGCTTGGCGGTTGGAGCCTACACCGGGGAGCTGTTTTTT	CASSLAVGAYTGELFF
TRBV3-1	TRBJ2-1	medium-sized	.	TGTGCCAGCAGCCAAGTGACCGGAGAGAACTCGGGTGAGCAGTTCTTC	CASSQVTGENSGEQFF
TRBV4-3	TRBJ2-3	many	.	TGCGCCAGCAGCCCCAAGTCGCCAGGGGACCTCTCCGATACGCAGTATTTT	CASSPKSPGDLSDTQYF
TRBV20-1	TRBJ2-5	many	TRBD2	TGCAGTGCTAGAGATTTTGGCCAGCGGGGGGCCCAAGAGACCCAGTACTTC	CSARDFGQRGAQETQYF
TRBV7-2	TRBJ2-2	many	.	TGTGCCAGCAGCATCGGGTGGGAGACCGGGGAGCTGTTTTTT	CASSIGWETGELFF
TRBV20-1	TRBJ2-3	.	.	TGCAGTTCCAGGGGTACAATAGCGTCGGTCACAGATACGCAGTATTTT	CSSRGTIASVTDTQYF
TRBV5-6	TRBJ2-5	many	.	TGTGCCAGCAGCTTGAGGGAGACCCAGTACTTC	CASSLRETQYF
TRBV5-1	TRBJ2-5	many	.	TGCGCCAGCAGCACCTCATACAGAGATGAGACCCAGTACTTC	CASSTSYRDETQYF
TRBV7-3	TRBJ1-5	.	.	TGTGCCAGCAGCTTACGAGCGGGTCAGCCCCAGCATTTT	CASSLRAGQPQHF
TRBV10-2	TRBJ2-3	many	.	TGCGCCAGCAGCTGGGGCAGGGGCTGGACAGATACGCAGTATTTT	CASSWGRGWTDTQYF
TRBV12-3/TRBV12-4	TRBJ1-4	many	.	TGTGCCAGCAGTACGGACGGAACTAATGAAAAACTGTTTTTT	CASSTDGTNEKLFF
TRBV18	TRBJ2-1	many	.	TGTGCCAGCTCAACCGACTCCAGGGACGAGTTCTTC	CASSTDSRDEFF
TRBV4-1	TRBJ2-1	many	.	TGCGCCAGCAGCCAACCCCTAAGGACGGGTCAAAATGAGCAGTTCTTC	CASSQPLRTGQNEQFF
TRBV27	TRBJ1-1	many	.	TGTGCCAGCAGTTTAACCCTTCGGGAAGGGGAGTGGACTGAAGCTTTCTTT	CASSLTLREGEWTEAFF
TRBV7-7	TRBJ2-2	many	.	TGTGCCAGCAGCTTAGAAGGCAGGGGTAACACCGGGGAGCTGTTTTTT	CASSLEGRGNTGELFF
TRBV7-2	TRBJ1-1	many	.	TGTGCCAGCAGCCGAGACAGGAACACTGAAGCTTTCTTT	CASSRDRNTEAFF
TRBV4-3	TRBJ1-1	many	.	TGCGCCAGCAGCCCGGACATTTGGAACACTGAAGCTTTCTTT	CASSPDIWNTEAFF
TRBV6-4	TRBJ2-1	medium-sized	TRBD2	TGTGCCAGCAGTGAAGCGGGGGGCTCCTACAATGAGCAGTTCTTC	CASSEAGGSYNEQFF
TRBV6-5	TRBJ2-7	many	.	TGTGCCAGCAGTTACGGGGAGGCCTACGAGCAGTACTTC	CASSYGEAYEQYF
TRBV4-2	TRBJ2-5	many	TRBD2	TGTGCCAGCAGCCAAGGGGTAAGCGGGAAGGAGACCCAGTACTTC	CASSQGVSGKETQYF
TRBV28	TRBJ2-3	many	.	TGTGCCAGCAGTTCCCCTAACGCAGATACGCAGTATTTT	CASSSPNADTQYF
TRBV19	TRBJ2-2	many	.	TGTGCCAGTAATTCCGGGATTACCGGGGAGCTGTTTTTT	CASNSGITGELFF
TRBV5-4	TRBJ2-6	.	.	TGTGCCAGCAGCCTGGGGGGGGGCGCTGGGGCCAACGTCCTGACTTTC	CASSLGGGAGANVLTF
TRBV20-1	TRBJ1-3	many	TRBD1	TGCAGTGCAAGGGACAGACGCTCTGGAAACACCATATATTTT	CSARDRRSGNTIYF